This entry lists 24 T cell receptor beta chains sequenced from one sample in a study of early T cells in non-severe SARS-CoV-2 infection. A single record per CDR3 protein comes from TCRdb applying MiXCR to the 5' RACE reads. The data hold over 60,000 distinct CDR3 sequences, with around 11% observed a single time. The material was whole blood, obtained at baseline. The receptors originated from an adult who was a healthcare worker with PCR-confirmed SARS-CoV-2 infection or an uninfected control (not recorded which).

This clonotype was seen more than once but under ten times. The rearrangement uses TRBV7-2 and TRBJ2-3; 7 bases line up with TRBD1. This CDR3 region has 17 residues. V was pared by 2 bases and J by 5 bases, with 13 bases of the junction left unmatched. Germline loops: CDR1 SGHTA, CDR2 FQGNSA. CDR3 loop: CASSLITGVERRDTQYF. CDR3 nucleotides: TGTGCCAGCAGCTTAATCACAGGGGTAGAGAGGAGAGATACGCAGTATTTT.

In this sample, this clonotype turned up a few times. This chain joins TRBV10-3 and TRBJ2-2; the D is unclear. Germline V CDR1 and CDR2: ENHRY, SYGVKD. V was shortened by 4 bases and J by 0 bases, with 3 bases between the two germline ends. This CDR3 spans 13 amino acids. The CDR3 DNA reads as TGTGCCATCAGTGGAGCGAACACCGGGGAGCTGTTTTTT. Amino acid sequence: CAISGANTGELFF.

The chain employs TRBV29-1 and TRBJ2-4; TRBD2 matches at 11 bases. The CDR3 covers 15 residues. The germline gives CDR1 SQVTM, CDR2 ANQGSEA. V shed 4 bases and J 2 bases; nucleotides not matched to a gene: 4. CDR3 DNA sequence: TGCAGCGTTGCGCCTAGCGGGGGGTCCAAAAACATTCAGTACTTC. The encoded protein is CSVAPSGGSKNIQYF.

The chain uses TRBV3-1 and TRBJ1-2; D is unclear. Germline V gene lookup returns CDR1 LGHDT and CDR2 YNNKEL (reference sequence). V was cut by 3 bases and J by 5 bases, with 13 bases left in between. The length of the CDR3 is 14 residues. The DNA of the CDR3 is TGTGCCAGCAGCCAGGTTGATGCTTTTTATGGCTACACCTTC. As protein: CASSQVDAFYGYTF.

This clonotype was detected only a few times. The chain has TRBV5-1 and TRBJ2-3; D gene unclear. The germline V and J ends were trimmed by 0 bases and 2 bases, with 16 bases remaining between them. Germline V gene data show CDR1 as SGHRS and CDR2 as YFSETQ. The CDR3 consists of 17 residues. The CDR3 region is CASSLERGIRNTDTQYF. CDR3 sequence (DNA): TGCGCCAGCAGCTTGGAGCGAGGAATACGAAACACAGATACGCAGTATTTT.

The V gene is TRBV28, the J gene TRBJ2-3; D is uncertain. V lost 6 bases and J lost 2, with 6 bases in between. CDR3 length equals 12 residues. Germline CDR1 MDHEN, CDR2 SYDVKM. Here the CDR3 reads CASSPTTDTQYF. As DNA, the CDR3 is TGTGCCAGCAGCCCTACCACAGATACGCAGTATTTT. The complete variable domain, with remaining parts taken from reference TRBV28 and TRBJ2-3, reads DVKVTQSSRYLVKRTGEKVFLECVQDMDHENMFWYRQDPGLGLRLIYFSYDVKMKEKGDIPEGYSVSREKKERFSLILESASTNQTSMYLCASSPTTDTQYFGPGTRLTVL.

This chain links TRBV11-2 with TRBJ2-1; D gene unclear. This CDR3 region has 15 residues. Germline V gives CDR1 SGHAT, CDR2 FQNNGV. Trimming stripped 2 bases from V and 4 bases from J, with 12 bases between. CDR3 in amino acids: CASSLTRGQYNEQFF. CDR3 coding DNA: TGTGCCAGCAGCTTAACCCGCGGCCAGTACAATGAGCAGTTCTTC.

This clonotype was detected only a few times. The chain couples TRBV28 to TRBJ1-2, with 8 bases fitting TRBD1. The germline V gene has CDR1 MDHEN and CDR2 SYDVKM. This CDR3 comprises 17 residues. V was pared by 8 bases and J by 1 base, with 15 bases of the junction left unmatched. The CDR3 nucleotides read TGTGCCAGCTCCCAACTTCTCAGGGGGCGTAGTAACTATGGCTACACCTTC. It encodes CASSQLLRGRSNYGYTF.

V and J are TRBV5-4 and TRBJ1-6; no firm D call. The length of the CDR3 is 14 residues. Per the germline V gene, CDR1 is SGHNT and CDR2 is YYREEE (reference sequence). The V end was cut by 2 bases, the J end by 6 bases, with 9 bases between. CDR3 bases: TGTGCCAGCAGCTTACTGGAGGGTAATTCACCCCTCCACTTT. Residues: CASSLLEGNSPLHF.

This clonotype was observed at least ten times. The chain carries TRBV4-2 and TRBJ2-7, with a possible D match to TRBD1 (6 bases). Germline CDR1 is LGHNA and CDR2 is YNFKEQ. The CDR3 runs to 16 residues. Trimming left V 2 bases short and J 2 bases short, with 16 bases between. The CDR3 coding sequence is TGTGCCAGCAGCCAACCAGGGACAAATGAACCCTACGAGCAGTACTTC. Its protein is CASSQPGTNEPYEQYF.

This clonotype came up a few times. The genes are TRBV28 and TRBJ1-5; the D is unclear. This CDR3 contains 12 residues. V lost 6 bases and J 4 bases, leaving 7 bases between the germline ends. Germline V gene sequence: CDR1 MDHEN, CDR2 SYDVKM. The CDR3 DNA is TGTGCCAGCAGCCTTTTGAATCAGCCCCAGCATTTT. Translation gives CASSLLNQPQHF. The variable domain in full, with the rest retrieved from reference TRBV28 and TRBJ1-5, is DVKVTQSSRYLVKRTGEKVFLECVQDMDHENMFWYRQDPGLGLRLIYFSYDVKMKEKGDIPEGYSVSREKKERFSLILESASTNQTSMYLCASSLLNQPQHFGDGTRLSIL.

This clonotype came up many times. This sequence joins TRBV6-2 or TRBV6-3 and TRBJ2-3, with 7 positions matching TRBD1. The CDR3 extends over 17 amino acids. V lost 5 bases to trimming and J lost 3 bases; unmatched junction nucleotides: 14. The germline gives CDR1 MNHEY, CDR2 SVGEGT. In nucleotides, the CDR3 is TGTGCCAGCAGTGCCTCTGGGGCGAGGGGGCGGACAGATACGCAGTATTTT. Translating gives CASSASGARGRTDTQYF.

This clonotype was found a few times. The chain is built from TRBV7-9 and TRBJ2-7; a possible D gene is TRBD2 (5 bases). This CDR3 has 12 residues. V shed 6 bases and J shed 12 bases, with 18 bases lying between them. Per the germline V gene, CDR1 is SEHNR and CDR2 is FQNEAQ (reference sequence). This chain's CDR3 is CASSSRREDPYF. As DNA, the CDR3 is TGTGCCAGCAGTTCCCGCCGGGAAGATCCGTACTTC.

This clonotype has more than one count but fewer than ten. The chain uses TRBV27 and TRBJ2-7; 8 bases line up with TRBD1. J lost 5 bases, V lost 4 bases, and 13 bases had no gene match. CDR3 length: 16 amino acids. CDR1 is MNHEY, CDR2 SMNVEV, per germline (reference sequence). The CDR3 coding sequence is TGTGCCAGCAGTTCGCCCCGACAGGGGCCCCCAGACGAGCAGTACTTC. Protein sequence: CASSSPRQGPPDEQYF.

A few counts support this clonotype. CDR3 DNA sequence: TGTGCCAGTAGTATCGGACCTTACTCCTACAATGAGCAGTTCTTC. Encoded protein: CASSIGPYSYNEQFF. The rearrangement links TRBV19 to TRBJ2-1; D gene unclear. V lost 3 bases to trimming and J lost 0 bases, with 9 bases between them. CDR3 length equals 15 residues. The germline gives CDR1 LNHDA, CDR2 SQIVND (reference sequence).

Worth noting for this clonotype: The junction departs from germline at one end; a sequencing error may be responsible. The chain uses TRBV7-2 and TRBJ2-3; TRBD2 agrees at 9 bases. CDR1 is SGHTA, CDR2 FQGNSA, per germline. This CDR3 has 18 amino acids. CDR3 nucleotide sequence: TGTGCCAGCAGCCTAGCGCGGGAGGCGGGGGGGCTCACAGATACGCAGTATTTT. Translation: CASSLAREAGGLTDTQYF.

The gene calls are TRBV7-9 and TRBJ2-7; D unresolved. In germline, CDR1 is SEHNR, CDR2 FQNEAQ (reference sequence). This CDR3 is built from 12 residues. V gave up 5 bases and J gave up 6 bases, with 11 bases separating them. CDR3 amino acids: CASSPSSGEQYF. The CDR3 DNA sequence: TGTGCCAGCAGCCCATCCTCGGGCGAGCAGTACTTC.

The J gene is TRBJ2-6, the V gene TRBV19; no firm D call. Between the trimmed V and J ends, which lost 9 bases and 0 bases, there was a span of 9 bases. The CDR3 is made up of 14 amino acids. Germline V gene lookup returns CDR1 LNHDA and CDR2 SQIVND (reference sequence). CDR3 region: CASHRFSGANVLTF. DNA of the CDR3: TGTGCCAGCCATCGGTTCTCTGGGGCCAACGTCCTGACTTTC.

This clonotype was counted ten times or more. CDR3 amino acids: CAGQGSGANVLTF. Written as DNA, the CDR3 is TGTGCCGGACAGGGATCTGGGGCCAACGTCCTGACTTTC. The J gene is TRBJ2-6, the V gene TRBV6-6; 8 bases align to TRBD1. There are 13 residues in the CDR3. Germline CDR1 is MNHNY and CDR2 is SVGAGI (reference sequence). J lost 1 base, V lost 11 bases, and 1 base had no gene match.

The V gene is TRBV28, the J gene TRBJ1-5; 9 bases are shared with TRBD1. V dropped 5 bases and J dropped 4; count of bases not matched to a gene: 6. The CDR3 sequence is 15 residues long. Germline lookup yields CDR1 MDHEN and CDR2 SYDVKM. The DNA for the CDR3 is TGTGCCAGCAGTATGACAGGGGGTGCTAATCAGCCCCAGCATTTT. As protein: CASSMTGGANQPQHF. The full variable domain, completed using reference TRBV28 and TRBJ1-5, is DVKVTQSSRYLVKRTGEKVFLECVQDMDHENMFWYRQDPGLGLRLIYFSYDVKMKEKGDIPEGYSVSREKKERFSLILESASTNQTSMYLCASSMTGGANQPQHFGDGTRLSIL.

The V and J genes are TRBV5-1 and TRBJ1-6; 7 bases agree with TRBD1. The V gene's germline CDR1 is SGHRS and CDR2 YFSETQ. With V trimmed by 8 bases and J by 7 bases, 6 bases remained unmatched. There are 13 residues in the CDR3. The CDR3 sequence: CASSTGVNSPLHF. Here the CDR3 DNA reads TGCGCCAGTAGTACAGGGGTGAATTCACCCCTCCACTTT. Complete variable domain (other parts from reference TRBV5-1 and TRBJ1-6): KAGVTQTPRYLIKTRGQQVTLSCSPISGHRSVSWYQQTPGQGLQFLFEYFSETQRNKGNFPGRFSGRQFSNSRSEMNVSTLELGDSALYLCASSTGVNSPLHFGNGTRLTVT.

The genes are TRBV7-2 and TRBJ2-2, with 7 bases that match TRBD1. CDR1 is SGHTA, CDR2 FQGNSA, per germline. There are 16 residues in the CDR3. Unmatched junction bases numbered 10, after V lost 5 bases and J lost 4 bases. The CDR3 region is CASSRRQGSSTGELFF. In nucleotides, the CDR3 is TGTGCCAGCAGCCGTAGACAGGGATCATCCACCGGGGAGCTGTTTTTT.

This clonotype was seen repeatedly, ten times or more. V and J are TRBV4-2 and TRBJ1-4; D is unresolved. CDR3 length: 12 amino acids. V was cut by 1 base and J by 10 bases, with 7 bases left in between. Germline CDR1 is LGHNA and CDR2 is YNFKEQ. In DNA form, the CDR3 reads TGTGCCAGCAGCCAAGTGGGAGGAAAACTGTTTTTT. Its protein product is CASSQVGGKLFF.

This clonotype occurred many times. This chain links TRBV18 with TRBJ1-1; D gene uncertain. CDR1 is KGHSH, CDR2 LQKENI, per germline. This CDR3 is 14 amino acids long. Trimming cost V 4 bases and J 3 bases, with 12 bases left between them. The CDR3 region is CASSLGRTDTEAFF. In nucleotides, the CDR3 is TGTGCCAGCTCACTTGGGAGGACCGACACTGAAGCTTTCTTT. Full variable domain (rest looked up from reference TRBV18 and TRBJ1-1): NAGVMQNPRHLVRRRGQEARLRCSPMKGHSHVYWYRQLPEEGLKFMVYLQKENIIDESGMPKERFSAEFPKEGPSILRIQQVVRGDSAAYFCASSLGRTDTEAFFGQGTRLTVV.